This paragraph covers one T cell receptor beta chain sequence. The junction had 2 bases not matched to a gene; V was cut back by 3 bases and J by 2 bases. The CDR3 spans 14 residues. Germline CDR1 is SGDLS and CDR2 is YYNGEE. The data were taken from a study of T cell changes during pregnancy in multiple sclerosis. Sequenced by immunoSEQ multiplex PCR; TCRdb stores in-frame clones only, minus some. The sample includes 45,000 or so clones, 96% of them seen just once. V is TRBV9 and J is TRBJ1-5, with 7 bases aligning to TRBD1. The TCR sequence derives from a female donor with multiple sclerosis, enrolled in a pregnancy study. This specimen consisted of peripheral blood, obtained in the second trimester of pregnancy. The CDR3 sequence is CASSAGQGNQPQHF. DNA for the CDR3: TGTGCCAGCAGCGCCGGACAGGGCAATCAGCCCCAGCATTTT.